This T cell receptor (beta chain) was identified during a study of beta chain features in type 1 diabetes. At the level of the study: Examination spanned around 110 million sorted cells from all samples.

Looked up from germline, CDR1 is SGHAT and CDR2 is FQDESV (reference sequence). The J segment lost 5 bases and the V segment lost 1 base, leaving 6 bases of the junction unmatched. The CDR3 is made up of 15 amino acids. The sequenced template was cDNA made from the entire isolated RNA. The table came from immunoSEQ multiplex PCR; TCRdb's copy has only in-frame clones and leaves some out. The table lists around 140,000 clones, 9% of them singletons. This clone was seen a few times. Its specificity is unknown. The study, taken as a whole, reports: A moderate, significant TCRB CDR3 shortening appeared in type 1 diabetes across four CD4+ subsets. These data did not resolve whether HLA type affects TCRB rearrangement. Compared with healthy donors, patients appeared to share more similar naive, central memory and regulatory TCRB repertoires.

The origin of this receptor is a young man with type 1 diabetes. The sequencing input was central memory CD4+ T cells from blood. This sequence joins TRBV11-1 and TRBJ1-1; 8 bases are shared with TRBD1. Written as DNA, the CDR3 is TGTGCCAGCAGCTTAGTCCCGACAGGGGATACTGAAGCTTTCTTT. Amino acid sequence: CASSLVPTGDTEAFF.